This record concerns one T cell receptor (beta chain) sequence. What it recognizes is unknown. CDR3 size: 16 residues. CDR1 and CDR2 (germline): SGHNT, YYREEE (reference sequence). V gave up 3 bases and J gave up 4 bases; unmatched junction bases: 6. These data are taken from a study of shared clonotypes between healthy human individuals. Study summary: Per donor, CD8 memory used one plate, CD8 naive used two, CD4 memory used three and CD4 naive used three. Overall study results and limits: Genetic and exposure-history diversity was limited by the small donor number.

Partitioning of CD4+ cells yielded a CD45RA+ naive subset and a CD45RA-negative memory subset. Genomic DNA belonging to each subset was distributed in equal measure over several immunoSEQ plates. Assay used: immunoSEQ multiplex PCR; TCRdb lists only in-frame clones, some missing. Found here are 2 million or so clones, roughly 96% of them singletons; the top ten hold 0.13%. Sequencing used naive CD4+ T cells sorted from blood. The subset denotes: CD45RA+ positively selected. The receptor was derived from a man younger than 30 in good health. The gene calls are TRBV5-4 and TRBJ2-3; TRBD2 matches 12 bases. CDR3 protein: CASSWRLAGVADTQYF. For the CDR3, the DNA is TGTGCCAGCAGCTGGAGACTAGCGGGAGTTGCAGATACGCAGTATTTT.